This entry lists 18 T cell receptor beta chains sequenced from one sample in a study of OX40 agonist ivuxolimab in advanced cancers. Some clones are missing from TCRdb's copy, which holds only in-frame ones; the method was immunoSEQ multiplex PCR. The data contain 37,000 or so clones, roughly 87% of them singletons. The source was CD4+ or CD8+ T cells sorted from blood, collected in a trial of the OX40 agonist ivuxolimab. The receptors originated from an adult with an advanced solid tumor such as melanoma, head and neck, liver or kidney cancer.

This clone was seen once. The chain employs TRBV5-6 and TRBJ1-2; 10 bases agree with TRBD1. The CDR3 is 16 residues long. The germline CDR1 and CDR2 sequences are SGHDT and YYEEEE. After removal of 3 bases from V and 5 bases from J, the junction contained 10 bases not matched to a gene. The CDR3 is CASSSPGQGSIYGYTF. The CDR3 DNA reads TGTGCCAGCAGCTCTCCGGGACAGGGGTCGATTTATGGCTACACCTTC.

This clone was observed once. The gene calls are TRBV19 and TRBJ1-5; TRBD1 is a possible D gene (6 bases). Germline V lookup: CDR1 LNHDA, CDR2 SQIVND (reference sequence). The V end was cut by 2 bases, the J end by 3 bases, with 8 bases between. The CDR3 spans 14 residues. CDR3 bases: TGTGCCAGTAGTATACCAGGGGACAATCAGCCCCAGCATTTT. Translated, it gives CASSIPGDNQPQHF.

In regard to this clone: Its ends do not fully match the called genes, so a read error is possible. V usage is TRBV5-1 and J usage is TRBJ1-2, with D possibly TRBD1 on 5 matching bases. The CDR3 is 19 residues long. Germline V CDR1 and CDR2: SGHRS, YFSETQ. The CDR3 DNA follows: TGCGCCGGCAGCTTGGCGGGTGATCCTGGGCAGGGCACTAACTATGGCTACACCTTC. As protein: CAGSLAGDPGQGTNYGYTF.

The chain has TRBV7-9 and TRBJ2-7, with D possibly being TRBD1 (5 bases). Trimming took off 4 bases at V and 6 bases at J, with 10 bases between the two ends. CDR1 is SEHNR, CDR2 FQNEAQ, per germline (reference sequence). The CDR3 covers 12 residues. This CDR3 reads CASSSGAPEQYF. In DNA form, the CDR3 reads TGTGCCAGCAGCTCTGGGGCCCCCGAGCAGTACTTC.

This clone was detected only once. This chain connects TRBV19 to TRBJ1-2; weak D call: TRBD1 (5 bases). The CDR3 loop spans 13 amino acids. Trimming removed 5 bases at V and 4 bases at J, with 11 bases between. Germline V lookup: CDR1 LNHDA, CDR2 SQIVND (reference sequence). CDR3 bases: TGTGCCAGTAGTCATCCAGGGTTCTATGGCTACACCTTC. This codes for CASSHPGFYGYTF.

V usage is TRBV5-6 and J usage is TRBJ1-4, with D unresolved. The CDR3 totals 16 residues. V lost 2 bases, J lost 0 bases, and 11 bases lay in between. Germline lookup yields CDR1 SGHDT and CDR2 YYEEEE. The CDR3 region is CASSLERTATNEKLFF. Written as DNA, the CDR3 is TGTGCCAGCAGCTTAGAACGGACTGCAACTAATGAAAAACTGTTTTTT.

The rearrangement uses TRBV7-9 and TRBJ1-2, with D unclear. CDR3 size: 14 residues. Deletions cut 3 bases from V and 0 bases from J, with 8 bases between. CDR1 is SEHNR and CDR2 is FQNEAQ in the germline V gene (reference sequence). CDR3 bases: TGTGCCAGCAGCTTTTTACAGTCTAACTATGGCTACACCTTC. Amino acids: CASSFLQSNYGYTF.

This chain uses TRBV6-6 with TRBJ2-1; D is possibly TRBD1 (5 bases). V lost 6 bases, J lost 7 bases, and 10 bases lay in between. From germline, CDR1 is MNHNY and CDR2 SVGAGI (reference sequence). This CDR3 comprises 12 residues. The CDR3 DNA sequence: TGTGCCAGCAGGGCCGACAGAAATGAGCAGTTCTTC. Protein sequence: CASRADRNEQFF.

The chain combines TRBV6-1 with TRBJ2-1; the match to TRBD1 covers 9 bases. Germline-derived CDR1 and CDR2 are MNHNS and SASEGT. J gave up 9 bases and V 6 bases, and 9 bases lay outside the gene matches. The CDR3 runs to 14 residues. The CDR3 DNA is TGTGCCAGCAGGACCGGGACAGGGTTACCTGAGCAGTTCTTC. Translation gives CASRTGTGLPEQFF.

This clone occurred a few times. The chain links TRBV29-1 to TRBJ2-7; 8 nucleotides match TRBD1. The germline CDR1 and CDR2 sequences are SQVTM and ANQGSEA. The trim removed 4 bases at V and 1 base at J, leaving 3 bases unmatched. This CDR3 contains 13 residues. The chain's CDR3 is CSVGGQESYEQYF. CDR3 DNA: TGCAGCGTTGGGGGACAGGAGTCCTACGAGCAGTACTTC.

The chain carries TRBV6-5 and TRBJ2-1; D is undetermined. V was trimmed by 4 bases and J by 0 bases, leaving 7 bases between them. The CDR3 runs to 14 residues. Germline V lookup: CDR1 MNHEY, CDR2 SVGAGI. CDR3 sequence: CASSLLSSYNEQFF. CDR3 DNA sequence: TGTGCCAGCAGTTTACTGAGCTCCTACAATGAGCAGTTCTTC.

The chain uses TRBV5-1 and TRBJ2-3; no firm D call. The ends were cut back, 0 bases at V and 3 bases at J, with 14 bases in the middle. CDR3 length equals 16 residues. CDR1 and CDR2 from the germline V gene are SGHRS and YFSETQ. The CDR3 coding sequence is TGCGCCAGCAGCTTGGAGGCCCCCCAGGAAACAGATACGCAGTATTTT. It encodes CASSLEAPQETDTQYF.

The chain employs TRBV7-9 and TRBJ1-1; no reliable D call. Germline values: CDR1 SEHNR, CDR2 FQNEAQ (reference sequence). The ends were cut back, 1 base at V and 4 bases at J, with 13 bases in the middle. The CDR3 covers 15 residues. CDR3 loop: CASSLVPGGPTEAFF. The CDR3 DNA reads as TGTGCCAGCAGCTTAGTACCAGGAGGGCCCACTGAAGCTTTCTTT.

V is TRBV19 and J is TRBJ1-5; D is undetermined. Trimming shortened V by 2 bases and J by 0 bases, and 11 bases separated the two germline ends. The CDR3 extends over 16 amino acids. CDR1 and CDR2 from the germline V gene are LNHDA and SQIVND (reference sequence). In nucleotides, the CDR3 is TGTGCCAGTAGTATAAGTGGCGGCTATAGCAATCAGCCCCAGCATTTT. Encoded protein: CASSISGGYSNQPQHF.

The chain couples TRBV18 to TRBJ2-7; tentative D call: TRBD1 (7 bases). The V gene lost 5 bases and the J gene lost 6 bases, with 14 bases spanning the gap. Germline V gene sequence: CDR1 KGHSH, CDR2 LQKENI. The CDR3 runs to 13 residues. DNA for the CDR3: TGTGCCAGCTCATCCAAGGAGGGGGCCGAGCAGTACTTC. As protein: CASSSKEGAEQYF.

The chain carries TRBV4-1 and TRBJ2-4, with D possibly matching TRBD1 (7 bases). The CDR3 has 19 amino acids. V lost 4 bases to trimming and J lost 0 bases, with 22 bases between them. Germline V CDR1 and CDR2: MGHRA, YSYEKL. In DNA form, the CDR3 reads TGCGCCAGCAGCCTCCAACCTCTACGACAGGGAGGAGCCAAAAACATTCAGTACTTC. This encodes CASSLQPLRQGGAKNIQYF.

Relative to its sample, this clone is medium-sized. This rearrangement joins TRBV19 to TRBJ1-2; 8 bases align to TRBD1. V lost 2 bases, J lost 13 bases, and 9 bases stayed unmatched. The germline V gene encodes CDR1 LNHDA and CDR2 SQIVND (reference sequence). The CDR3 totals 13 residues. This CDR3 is CASSITGWTGFTF. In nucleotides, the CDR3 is TGTGCCAGTAGTATAACTGGCTGGACAGGGTTCACCTTC.

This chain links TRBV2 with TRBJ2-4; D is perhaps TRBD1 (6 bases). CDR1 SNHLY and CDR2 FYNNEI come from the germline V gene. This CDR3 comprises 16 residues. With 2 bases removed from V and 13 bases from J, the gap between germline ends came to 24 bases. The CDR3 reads CASSEYRQERFDLQYF. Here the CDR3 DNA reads TGTGCCAGCAGTGAATATAGACAGGAGAGATTCGACCTACAGTACTTC.